The sequence of this T cell receptor beta chain was determined in a study of CD8 T cells in ankylosing spondylitis. Via MiXCR, TCRdb re-called the 5' RACE reads, giving one row per CDR3 protein. Of 450,000 to 550,000 distinct CDR3 sequences in the sample, approximately 5.3% are singletons; the top ten hold approximately 3.5%. This clonotype was found many times. Antigen specificity is unknown. Study results and caveats: Ankylosing spondylitis blood appeared to be characterized by a TCR beta motif of 8 or 9 highly homologous variants.

The V and J ends lost 3 bases and 6 bases respectively, with 8 bases between them. The CDR3 has 13 amino acids. CDR1 and CDR2 (germline): LNHNV, YYDKDF (reference sequence). The rearrangement links TRBV15 to TRBJ1-4, with D unresolved. This TCR was sampled from a male donor with ankylosing spondylitis. Material: blood, either unsorted or a sorted T cell fraction (not recorded which). CDR3 bases: TGTGCCACCAGCAGTCTTTGGGATGAAAAACTGTTTTTT. It yields the protein CATSSLWDEKLFF.